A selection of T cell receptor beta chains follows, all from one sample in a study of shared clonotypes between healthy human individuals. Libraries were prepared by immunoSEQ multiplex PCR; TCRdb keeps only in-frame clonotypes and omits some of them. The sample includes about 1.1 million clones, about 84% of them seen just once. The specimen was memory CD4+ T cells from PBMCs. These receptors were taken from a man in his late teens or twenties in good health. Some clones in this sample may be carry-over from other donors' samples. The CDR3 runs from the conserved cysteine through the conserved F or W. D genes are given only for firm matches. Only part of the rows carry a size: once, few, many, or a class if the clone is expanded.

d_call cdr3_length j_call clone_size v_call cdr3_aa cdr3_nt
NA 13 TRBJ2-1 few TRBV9 CASTPPADNEQFF TGTGCCAGCACCCCTCCTGCGGACAATGAGCAGTTCTTC
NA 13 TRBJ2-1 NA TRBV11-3 CASSLDLGGEQFF TGTGCCAGCAGCTTAGACTTAGGGGGTGAGCAGTTCTTC
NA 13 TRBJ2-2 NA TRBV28 CASSFGYTGELFF TGTGCCAGCAGTTTTGGTTACACCGGGGAGCTGTTTTTT
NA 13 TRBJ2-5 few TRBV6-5 CAIGGRRGETQYF TGTGCCATTGGAGGGAGGAGAGGGGAGACCCAGTACTTC
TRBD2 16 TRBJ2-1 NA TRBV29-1 CSVRREASGRWDEQFF TGCAGCGTCCGAAGGGAGGCTAGCGGGAGGTGGGATGAGCAGTTCTTC
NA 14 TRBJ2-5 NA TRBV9 CASSARGTQETQYF TGTGCCAGCAGCGCCAGGGGTACTCAGGAGACCCAGTACTTC
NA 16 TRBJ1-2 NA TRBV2 CASSRVGGASNYGYTF TGTGCCAGCAGTCGAGTGGGGGGGGCCTCAAACTATGGCTACACCTTC
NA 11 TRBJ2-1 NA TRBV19 CASTAYNEQFF TGTGCCAGTACAGCCTACAATGAGCAGTTCTTC
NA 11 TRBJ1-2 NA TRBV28 CASGELYGYTF TGTGCCAGCGGCGAGCTTTATGGCTACACCTTC
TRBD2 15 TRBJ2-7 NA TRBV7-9 CASSVRESGNYEQYF TGTGCCAGCAGCGTCCGAGAGAGCGGGAACTACGAGCAGTACTTC
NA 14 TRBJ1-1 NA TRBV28 CASINIRGASEAFF TGTGCCAGCATCAATATCCGGGGGGCGTCTGAAGCTTTCTTT
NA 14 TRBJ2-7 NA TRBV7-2 CASSPQWESHEQYF TGTGCCAGCAGCCCACAGTGGGAGTCGCACGAGCAGTACTTC
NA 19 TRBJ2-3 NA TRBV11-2 CASSLGGQLTTTSTDTQYF TGTGCCAGCAGCTTAGGAGGACAGCTCACCACGACTAGCACAGATACGCAGTATTTT
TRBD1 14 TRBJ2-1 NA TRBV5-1 CASSVGTGDNEQFF TGCGCCAGCAGCGTGGGGACAGGGGACAATGAGCAGTTCTTC
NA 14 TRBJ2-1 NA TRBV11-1 CASSSIGSYNEQFF TGTGCCAGCAGTTCGATTGGCTCCTACAATGAGCAGTTCTTC
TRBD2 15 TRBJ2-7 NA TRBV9 CASSPRGTSVYEQYF TGTGCCAGCAGCCCAAGAGGGACTAGCGTCTACGAGCAGTACTTC
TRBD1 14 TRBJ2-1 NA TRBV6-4 CASRPDRANNEQFF TGTGCCAGCCGGCCGGACAGGGCTAACAATGAGCAGTTCTTC
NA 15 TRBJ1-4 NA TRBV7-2 CASSLVGATNEKLFF TGTGCCAGCAGCTTAGTAGGGGCAACTAATGAAAAACTGTTTTTT